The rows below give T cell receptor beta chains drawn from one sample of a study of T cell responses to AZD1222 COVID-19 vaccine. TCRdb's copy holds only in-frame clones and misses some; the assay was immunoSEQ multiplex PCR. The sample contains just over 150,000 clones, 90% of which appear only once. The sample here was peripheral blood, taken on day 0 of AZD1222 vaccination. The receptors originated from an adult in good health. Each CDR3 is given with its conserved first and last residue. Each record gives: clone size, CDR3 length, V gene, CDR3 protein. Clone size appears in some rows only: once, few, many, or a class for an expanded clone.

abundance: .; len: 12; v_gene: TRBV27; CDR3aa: CASSSLSGKEFF
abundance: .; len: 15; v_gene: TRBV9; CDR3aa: CASSLTDQAGGEQYF
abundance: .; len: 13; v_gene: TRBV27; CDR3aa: CASRSRVNTEAFF
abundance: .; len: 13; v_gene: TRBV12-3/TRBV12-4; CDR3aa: CASSFSSGNTIYF
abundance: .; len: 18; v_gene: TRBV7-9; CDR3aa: CASSLATGGRTTNEKLFF
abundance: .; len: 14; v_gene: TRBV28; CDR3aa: CASRSGTVNEKLFF
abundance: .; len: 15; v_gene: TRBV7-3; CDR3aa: CASSPAATTAGGYTF
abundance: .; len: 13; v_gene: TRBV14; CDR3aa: CASSQELGTEAFF
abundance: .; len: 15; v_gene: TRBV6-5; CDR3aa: CASRAGTGYRQPQHF
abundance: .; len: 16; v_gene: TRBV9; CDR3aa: CASSVGPRVPNYGYTF
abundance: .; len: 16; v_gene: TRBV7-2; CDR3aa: CASSLWASGRIDTQYF
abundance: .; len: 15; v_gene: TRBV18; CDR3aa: CASSYRDRGIDEQFF
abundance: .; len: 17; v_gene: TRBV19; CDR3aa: CASSPPGTGTYSYGYTF
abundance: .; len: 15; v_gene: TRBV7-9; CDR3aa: CASSPREGAQETQYF
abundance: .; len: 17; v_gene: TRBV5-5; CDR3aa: CASSRPGLAASYNEQFF
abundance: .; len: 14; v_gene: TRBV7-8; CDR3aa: CASSLAQDSYEQYF
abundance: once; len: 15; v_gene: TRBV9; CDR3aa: CASSRSGVRTDTQYF
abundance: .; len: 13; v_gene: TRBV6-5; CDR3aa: CASSYENTGELFF
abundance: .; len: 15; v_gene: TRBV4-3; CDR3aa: CASSQGSGMSTEAFF
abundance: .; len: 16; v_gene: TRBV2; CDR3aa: CASNIFGTVYQETQYF
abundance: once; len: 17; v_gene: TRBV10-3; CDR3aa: CAIKSGQGPRGGYEQYF
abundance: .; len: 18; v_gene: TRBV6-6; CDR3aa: CASSRGAKHVSYNSPLHF
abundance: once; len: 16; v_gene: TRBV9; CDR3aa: CASSSRTSGRPDTQYF
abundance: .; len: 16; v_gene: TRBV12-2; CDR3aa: CASRCLPVESSYEQYF
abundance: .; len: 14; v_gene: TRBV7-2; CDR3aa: CASSRGGGAKTQYF
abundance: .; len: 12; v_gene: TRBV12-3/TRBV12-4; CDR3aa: CASRARGNEQFF
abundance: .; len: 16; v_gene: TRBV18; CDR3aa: CASSPPTGPSFNEQFF